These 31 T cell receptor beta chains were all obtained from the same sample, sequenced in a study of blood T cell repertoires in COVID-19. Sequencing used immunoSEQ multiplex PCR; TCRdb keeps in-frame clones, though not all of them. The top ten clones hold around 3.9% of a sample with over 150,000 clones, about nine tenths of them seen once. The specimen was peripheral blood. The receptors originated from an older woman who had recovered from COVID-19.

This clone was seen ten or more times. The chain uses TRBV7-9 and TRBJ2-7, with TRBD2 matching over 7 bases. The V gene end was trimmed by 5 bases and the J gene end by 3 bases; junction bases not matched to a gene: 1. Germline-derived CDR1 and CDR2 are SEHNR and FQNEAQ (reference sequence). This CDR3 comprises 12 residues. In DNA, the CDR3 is TGTGCCAGCAGCCCGGGAGGCTACGAGCAGTACTTC. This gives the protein CASSPGGYEQYF. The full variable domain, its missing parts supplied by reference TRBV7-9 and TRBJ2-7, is DTGVSQNPRHKITKRGQNVTFRCDPISEHNRLYWYRQTLGQGPEFLTYFQNEAQLEKSRLLSDRFSAERPKGSFSTLEIQRTEQGDSAMYLCASSPGGYEQYFGPGTRLTVT.

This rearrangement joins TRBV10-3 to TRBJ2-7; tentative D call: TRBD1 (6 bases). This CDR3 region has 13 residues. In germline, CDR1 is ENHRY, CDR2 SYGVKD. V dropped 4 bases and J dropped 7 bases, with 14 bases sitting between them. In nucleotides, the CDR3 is TGTGCCATCAGTGGTCAGGGGATTGGGGAGCAGTACTTC. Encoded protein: CAISGQGIGEQYF.

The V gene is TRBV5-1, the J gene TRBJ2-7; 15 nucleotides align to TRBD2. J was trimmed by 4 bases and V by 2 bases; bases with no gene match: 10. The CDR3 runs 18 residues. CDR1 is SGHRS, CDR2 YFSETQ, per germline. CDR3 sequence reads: CASSLISRTSGGAYEQYF. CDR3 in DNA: TGCGCCAGCAGCTTAATAAGCCGGACTAGCGGGGGGGCTTACGAGCAGTACTTC.

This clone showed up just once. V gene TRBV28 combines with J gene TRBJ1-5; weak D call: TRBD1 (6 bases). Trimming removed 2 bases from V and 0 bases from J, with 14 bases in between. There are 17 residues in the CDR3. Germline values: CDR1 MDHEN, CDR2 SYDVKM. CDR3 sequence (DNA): TGTGCCAGCAGTTTAATATCCAGGGACATTAGCAATCAGCCCCAGCATTTT. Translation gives CASSLISRDISNQPQHF.

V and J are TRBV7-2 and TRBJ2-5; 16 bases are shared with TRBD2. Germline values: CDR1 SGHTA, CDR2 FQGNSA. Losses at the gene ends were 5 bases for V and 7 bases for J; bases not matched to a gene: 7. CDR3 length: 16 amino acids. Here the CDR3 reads CASSTGTSGGAGTQYF. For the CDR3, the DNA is TGTGCCAGCAGCACCGGGACTAGCGGGGGGGCCGGGACCCAGTACTTC.

In nucleotides, the CDR3 is TGTGCCAGCAGCCAAGTAAGGGGACTAGCCTACGAGCAGTACTTC. Its translation is CASSQVRGLAYEQYF. J is TRBJ2-7 and V is TRBV4-2; 8 bases align to TRBD2. The CDR3 sequence is 15 residues long. The trim removed 1 base at V and 2 bases at J, leaving 4 bases unmatched. Germline V CDR1 and CDR2: LGHNA, YNFKEQ.

CDR3 amino acids: CATSEDQSGSTDTQYF. The DNA for the CDR3 is TGTGCCACCAGTGAAGACCAATCAGGGAGCACAGATACGCAGTATTTT. The V and J genes are TRBV24-1 and TRBJ2-3, with D maybe TRBD1 (5 bases). Trimming removed 4 bases at V and 0 bases at J, with 13 bases between. The V gene's germline CDR1 is KGHDR and CDR2 SFDVKD. CDR3 size: 16 residues.

CDR3 DNA sequence: TGTGCCAGCAGCTTACGGGAGACCCAGTACTTC. Amino acid sequence: CASSLRETQYF. This chain joins TRBV13 and TRBJ2-5; D not certain. Trimming cost V 2 bases and J 5 bases, with 3 bases left between them. This CDR3 has 11 residues. Germline V gene sequence: CDR1 PRHDT, CDR2 FYEKMQ (reference sequence).

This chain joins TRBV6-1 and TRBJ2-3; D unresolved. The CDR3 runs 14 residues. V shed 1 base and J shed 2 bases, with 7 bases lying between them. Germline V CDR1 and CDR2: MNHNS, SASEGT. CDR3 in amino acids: CASSEDPYTDTQYF. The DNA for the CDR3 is TGTGCCAGCAGTGAAGATCCCTACACAGATACGCAGTATTTT.

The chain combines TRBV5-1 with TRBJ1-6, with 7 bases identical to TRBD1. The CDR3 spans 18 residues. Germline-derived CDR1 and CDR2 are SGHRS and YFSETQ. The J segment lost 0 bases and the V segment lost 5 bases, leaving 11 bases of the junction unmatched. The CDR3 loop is CASRPGTVASSYNSPLHF. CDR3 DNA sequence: TGCGCCAGCAGGCCTGGGACAGTGGCTAGCTCCTATAATTCACCCCTCCACTTT.

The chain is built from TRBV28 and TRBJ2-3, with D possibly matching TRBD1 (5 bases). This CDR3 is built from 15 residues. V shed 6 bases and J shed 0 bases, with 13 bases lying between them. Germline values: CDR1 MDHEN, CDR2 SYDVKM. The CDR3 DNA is TGTGCCAGCAGGGGTCAGGGATCTAGCACAGATACGCAGTATTTT. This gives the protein CASRGQGSSTDTQYF.

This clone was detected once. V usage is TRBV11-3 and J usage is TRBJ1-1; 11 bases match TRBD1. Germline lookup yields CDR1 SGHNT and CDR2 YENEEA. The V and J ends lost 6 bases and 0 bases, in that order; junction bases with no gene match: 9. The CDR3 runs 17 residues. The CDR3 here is CASSPGTGGTLNTEAFF. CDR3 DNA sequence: TGTGCCAGCAGTCCCGGGACAGGGGGGACGTTGAACACTGAAGCTTTCTTT.

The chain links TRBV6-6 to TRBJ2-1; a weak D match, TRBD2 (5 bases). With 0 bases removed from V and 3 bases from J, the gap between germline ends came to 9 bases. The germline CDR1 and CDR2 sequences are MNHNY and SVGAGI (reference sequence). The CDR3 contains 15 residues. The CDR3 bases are TGTGCCAGCAGTTACTCCTCCGGGGACTACAATGAGCAGTTCTTC. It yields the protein CASSYSSGDYNEQFF.

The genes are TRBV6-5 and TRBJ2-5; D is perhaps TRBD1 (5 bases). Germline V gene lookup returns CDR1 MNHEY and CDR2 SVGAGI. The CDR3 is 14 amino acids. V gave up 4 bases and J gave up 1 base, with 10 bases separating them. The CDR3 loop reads CASSLGPAQETQYF. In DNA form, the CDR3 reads TGTGCCAGCAGTTTGGGGCCAGCCCAAGAGACCCAGTACTTC.

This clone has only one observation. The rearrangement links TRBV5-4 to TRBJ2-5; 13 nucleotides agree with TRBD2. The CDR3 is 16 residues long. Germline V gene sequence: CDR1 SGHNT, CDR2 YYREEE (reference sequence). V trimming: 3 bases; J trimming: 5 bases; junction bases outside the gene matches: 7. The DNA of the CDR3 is TGTGCCAGCAGCTCCTCGGGACTAGCGGGGTCCGAGACCCAGTACTTC. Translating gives CASSSSGLAGSETQYF.

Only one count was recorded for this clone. CDR3: CASSYSGQNMKKLFF. DNA of the CDR3: TGTGCCAGCAGTTACTCGGGACAGAATATGAAAAAACTGTTTTTT. V is TRBV6-5 and J is TRBJ1-4; 7 bases agree with TRBD1. The CDR3 loop spans 15 amino acids. J lost 9 bases, V lost 0 bases, and 7 bases had no gene match. Germline-derived CDR1 and CDR2 are MNHEY and SVGAGI.

CDR3 loop: CASSSQGADTEAFF. DNA for the CDR3: TGCGCCAGCAGCTCTCAGGGGGCGGACACTGAAGCTTTCTTT. V usage is TRBV5-1 and J usage is TRBJ1-1, with 8 nucleotides matching TRBD1. The CDR3 length is 14 residues. With 3 bases clipped from V and 3 bases from J, the junction kept 4 bases outside the gene matches. Looked up from germline, CDR1 is SGHRS and CDR2 is YFSETQ.

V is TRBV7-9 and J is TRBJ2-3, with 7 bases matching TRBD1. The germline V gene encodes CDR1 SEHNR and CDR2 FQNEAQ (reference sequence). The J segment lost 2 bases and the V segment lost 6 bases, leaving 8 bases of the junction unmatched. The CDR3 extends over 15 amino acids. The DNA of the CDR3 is TGTGCCAGCAGACCCAATAGGGGGCCCACAGATACGCAGTATTTT. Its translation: CASRPNRGPTDTQYF.

CDR3 amino acids: CSVRDRSNYGYTF. CDR3 in DNA: TGCAGCGTCCGGGACAGGTCTAACTATGGCTACACCTTC. The V call is TRBV29-1, the J call TRBJ1-2; 8 bases fit TRBD1. The germline V gene encodes CDR1 SQVTM and CDR2 ANQGSEA. The trim removed 6 bases at V and 0 bases at J, leaving 3 bases unmatched. The CDR3 loop spans 13 amino acids.

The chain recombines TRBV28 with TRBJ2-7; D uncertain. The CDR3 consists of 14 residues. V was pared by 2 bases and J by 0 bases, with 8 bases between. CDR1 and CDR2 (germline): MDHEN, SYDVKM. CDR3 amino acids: CASSLPAGSYEQYF. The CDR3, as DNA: TGTGCCAGCAGTTTACCCGCAGGCTCCTACGAGCAGTACTTC.

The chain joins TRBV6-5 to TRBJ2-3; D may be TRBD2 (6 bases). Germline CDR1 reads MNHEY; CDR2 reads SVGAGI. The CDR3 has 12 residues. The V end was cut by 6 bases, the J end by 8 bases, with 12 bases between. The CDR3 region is CASSYTEGTQYF. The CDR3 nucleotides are TGTGCCAGCAGCTACACGGAGGGTACGCAGTATTTT.

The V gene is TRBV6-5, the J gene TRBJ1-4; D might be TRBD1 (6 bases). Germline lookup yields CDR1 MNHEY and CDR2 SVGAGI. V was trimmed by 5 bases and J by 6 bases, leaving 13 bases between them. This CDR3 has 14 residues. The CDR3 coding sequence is TGTGCCAGCAGTCGGAGACAGGATTATGAAAAACTGTTTTTT. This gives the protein CASSRRQDYEKLFF.

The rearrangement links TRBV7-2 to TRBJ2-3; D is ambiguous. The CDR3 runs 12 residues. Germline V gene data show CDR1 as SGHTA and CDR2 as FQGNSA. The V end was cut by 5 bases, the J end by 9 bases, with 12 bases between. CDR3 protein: CASSPDSGTQYF. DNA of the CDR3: TGTGCCAGCAGCCCCGATTCAGGAACGCAGTATTTT.

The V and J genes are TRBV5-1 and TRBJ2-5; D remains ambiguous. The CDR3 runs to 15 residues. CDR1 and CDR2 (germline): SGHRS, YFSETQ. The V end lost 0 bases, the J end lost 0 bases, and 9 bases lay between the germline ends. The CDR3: CASSLALADQETQYF. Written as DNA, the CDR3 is TGCGCCAGCAGCTTGGCCCTTGCGGACCAAGAGACCCAGTACTTC.

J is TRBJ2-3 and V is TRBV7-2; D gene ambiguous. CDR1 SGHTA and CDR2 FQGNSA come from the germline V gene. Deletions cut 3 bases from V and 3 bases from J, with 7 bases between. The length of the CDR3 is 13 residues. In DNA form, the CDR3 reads TGTGCCAGCAGCTTTGAGTGGACAGATACGCAGTATTTT. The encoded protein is CASSFEWTDTQYF.

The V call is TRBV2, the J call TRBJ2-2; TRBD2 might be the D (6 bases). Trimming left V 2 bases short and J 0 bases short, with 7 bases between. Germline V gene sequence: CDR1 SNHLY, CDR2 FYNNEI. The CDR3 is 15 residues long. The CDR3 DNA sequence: TGTGCCAGCAGTGAACTAGCGTCGAACACCGGGGAGCTGTTTTTT. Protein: CASSELASNTGELFF.

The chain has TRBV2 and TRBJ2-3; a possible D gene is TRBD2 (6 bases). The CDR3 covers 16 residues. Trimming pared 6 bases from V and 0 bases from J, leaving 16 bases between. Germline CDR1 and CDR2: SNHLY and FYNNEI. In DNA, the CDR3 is TGTGCCAGCAGACCTACCGGGACTGGCAGCACAGATACGCAGTATTTT. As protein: CASRPTGTGSTDTQYF.

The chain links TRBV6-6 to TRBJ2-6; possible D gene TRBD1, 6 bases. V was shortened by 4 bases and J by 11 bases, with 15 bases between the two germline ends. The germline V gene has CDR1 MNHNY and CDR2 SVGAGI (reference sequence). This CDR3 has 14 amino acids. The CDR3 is CASSLGAVGHVLTF. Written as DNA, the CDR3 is TGTGCCAGCAGTTTGGGGGCTGTGGGGCACGTCCTGACTTTC.

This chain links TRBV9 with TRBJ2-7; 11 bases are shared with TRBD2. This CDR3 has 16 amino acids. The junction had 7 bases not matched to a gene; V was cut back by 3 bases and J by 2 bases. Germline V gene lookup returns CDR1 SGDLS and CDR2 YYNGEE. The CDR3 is CASSDNSGGATYEQYF. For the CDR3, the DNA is TGTGCCAGCAGCGATAATAGCGGGGGGGCCACCTACGAGCAGTACTTC.

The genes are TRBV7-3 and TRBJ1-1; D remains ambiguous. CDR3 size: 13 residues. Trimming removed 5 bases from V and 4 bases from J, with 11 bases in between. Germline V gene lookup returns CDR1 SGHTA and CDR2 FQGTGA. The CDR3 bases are TGTGCCAGCAGCCCGGCGGTGGGCACTGAAGCTTTCTTT. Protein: CASSPAVGTEAFF.

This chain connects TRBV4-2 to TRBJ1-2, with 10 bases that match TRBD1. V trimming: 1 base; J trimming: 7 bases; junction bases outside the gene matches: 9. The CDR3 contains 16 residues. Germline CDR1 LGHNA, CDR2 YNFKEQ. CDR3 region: CASSQGTGQGLSGYTF. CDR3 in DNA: TGTGCCAGCAGCCAAGGTACGGGACAGGGGTTATCTGGCTACACCTTC.